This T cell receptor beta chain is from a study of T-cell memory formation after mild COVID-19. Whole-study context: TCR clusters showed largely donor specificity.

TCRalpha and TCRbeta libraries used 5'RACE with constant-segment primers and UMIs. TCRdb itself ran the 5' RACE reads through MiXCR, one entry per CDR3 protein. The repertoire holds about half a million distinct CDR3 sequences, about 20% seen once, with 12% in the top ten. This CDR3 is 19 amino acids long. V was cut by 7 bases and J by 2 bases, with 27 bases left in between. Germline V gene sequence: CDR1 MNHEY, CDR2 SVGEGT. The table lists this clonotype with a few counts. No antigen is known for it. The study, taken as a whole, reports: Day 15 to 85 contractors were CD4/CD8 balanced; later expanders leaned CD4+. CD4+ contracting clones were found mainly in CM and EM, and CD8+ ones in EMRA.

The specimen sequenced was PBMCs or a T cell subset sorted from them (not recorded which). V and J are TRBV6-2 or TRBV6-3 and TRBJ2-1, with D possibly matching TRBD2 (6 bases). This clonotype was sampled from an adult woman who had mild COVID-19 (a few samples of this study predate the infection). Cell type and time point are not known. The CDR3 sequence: CASNPAAGRRDTTYNEQFF. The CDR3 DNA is TGTGCCAGCAACCCCGCGGCAGGGAGGCGGGATACGACCTACAATGAGCAGTTCTTC.